The 7 T cell receptor beta chains below all came from one sample that was sequenced in a study of CD8 T cells in ankylosing spondylitis. TCRdb fed the 5' RACE reads into MiXCR, producing one record per CDR3 protein. The sample yields approximately 150,000 distinct CDR3 sequences, roughly 31% seen once. Sequences were obtained from synovial fluid, either unsorted or a sorted T cell fraction (not recorded which). These receptors originate from a male donor with ankylosing spondylitis.

The V and J genes are TRBV7-9 and TRBJ2-7; D call uncertain. V lost 5 bases to trimming and J lost 1 base, with 9 bases between them. CDR1 and CDR2 (germline): SEHNR, FQNEAQ (reference sequence). The CDR3 is made up of 13 amino acids. The CDR3 coding sequence is TGTGCCAGCAGCCGTACTGATTCCTACGAGCAGTACTTC. It is translated as CASSRTDSYEQYF.

There are a few counts of this clonotype. The gene calls are TRBV14 and TRBJ1-6; TRBD1 agrees at 10 bases. V trimming: 3 bases; J trimming: 8 bases; junction bases outside the gene matches: 7. This CDR3 region has 16 residues. Germline-derived CDR1 and CDR2 are SGHDN and FVKESK. The DNA for the CDR3 is TGTGCCAGCAGCCAGTTTACGGGACAGGGGTATTCACCCCTCCACTTT. This codes for CASSQFTGQGYSPLHF.

The chain carries TRBV11-1 and TRBJ2-7; D perhaps matches TRBD1 (5 bases). Germline V lookup: CDR1 SGHAT, CDR2 FQDESV (reference sequence). The length of the CDR3 is 13 residues. The V gene lost 5 bases and the J gene lost 3 bases, with 11 bases spanning the gap. DNA of the CDR3: TGTGCCAGCAGCCGCTTCGACAGCTACGAGCAGTACTTC. Amino acid sequence: CASSRFDSYEQYF. Full variable domain (remainder filled in from reference TRBV11-1 and TRBJ2-7): EAEVAQSPRYKITEKSQAVAFWCDPISGHATLYWYRQILGQGPELLVQFQDESVVDDSQLPKDRFSAERLKGVDSTLKIQPAELGDSAMYLCASSRFDSYEQYFGPGTRLTVT.

This clonotype appeared many times. The gene calls are TRBV5-1 and TRBJ2-7, with D unresolved. Between the trimmed V and J ends, which lost 3 bases and 0 bases, there was a span of 7 bases. CDR1 is SGHRS, CDR2 YFSETQ, per germline. This CDR3 contains 13 residues. The chain's CDR3 is CASSSGLSYEQYF. The CDR3 DNA is TGCGCCAGCAGCTCCGGCCTCTCCTACGAGCAGTACTTC.

The chain employs TRBV7-9 and TRBJ1-2; D gene ambiguous. Germline values: CDR1 SEHNR, CDR2 FQNEAQ (reference sequence). The CDR3 loop spans 14 amino acids. The ends were cut back, 2 bases at V and 4 bases at J, with 11 bases in the middle. Here the CDR3 reads CASSLNSLTYGYTF. For the CDR3, the DNA is TGTGCCAGCAGCTTAAACAGCTTAACCTATGGCTACACCTTC.

This rearrangement joins TRBV20-1 to TRBJ2-5; 12 bases match TRBD2. Germline CDR1 reads DFQATT; CDR2 reads SNEGSKA (reference sequence). V lost 1 base to trimming and J lost 5 bases; unmatched junction nucleotides: 14. This CDR3 contains 18 residues. The CDR3 is CSARGGGTSGGKVETQYF. The CDR3, as DNA: TGCAGTGCTAGAGGAGGTGGAACTAGCGGGGGGAAAGTGGAGACCCAGTACTTC.

This clonotype was counted only a few times. The chain is built from TRBV7-2 and TRBJ2-3, with D perhaps TRBD1 (6 bases). Germline V gene lookup returns CDR1 SGHTA and CDR2 FQGNSA. The CDR3 spans 17 residues. V was trimmed by 6 bases and J by 2 bases, leaving 21 bases between them. CDR3: CASSSKTGTPTTDTQYF. In DNA form, the CDR3 reads TGTGCCAGCAGTTCAAAAACCGGGACACCGACCACAGATACGCAGTATTTT.